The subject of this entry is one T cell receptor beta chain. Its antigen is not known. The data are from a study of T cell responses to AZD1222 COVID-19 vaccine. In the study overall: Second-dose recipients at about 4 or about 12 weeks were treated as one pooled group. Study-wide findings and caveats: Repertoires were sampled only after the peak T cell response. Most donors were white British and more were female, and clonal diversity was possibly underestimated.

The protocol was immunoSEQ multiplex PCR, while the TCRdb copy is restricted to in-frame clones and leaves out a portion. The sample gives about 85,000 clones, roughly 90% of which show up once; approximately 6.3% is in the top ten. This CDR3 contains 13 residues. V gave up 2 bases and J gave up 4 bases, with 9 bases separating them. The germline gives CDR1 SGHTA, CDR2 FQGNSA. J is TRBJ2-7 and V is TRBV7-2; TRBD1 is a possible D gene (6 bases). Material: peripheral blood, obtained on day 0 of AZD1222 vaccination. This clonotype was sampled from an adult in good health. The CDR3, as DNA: TGTGCCAGCAGCTTACAGGGGATATACGAGCAGTACTTC. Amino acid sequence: CASSLQGIYEQYF.